This record concerns one TCR beta chain sequence. Its cognate antigen is unknown. Sequencing used immunoSEQ multiplex PCR; TCRdb keeps in-frame clones, though not all of them. The repertoire includes approximately 120,000 clones, about 88% of them detected once, and roughly 13% sits in the top ten. PCR or immunohistochemistry showed mismatch repair deficiency in every enrolled patient. A few pembrolizumab responders had their TCRs sequenced. The CDR3 is made up of 13 amino acids. V was shortened by 6 bases and J by 1 base, with 9 bases between the two germline ends. Germline assignment: CDR1 MDHEN and CDR2 SYDVKM. The data originate from a study of PD-1 blockade in mismatch repair-deficient tumors. On the study more broadly: All were previously treated, progressing patients with around eleven mismatch repair-deficient cancer types. The study's findings and limits: Tumor-resident clones, often undetectable pretreatment in blood, expanded then contracted after pembrolizumab.

The sequences come from peripheral blood, collected 44 weeks after starting pembrolizumab. This TCR derives from an adult with mismatch repair-deficient cancer. The chain recombines TRBV28 with TRBJ1-1; unclear D gene. The CDR3, as DNA: TGTGCCAGCAGACCCATCGAGAACACTGAAGCTTTCTTT. It codes for CASRPIENTEAFF.